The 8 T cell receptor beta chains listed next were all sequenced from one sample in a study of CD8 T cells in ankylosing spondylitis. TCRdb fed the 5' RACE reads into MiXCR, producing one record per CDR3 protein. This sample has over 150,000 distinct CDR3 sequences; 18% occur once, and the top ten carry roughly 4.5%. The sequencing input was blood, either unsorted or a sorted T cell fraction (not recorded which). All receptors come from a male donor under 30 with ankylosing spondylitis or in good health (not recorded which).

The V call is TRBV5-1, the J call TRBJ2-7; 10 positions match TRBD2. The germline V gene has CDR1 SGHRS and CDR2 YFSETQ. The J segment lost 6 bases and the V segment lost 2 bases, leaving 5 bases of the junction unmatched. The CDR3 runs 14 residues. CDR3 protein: CASSLAGGLSEQYF. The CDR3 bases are TGCGCCAGCAGCTTAGCGGGAGGGCTGTCCGAGCAGTACTTC.

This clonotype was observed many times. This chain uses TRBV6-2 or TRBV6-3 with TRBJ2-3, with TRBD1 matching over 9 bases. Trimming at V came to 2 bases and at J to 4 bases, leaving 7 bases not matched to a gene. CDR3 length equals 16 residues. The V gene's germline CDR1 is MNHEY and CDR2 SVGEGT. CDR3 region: CASSYTTGGVADTQYF. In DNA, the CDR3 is TGTGCCAGCAGTTACACCACAGGGGGCGTCGCAGATACGCAGTATTTT.

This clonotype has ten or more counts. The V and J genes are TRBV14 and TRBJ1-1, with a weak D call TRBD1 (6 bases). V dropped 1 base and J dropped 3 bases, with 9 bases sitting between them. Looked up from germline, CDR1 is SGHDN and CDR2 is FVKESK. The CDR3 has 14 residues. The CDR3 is CASSQASGDTEAFF. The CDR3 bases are TGTGCCAGCAGCCAAGCCTCAGGGGACACTGAAGCTTTCTTT.

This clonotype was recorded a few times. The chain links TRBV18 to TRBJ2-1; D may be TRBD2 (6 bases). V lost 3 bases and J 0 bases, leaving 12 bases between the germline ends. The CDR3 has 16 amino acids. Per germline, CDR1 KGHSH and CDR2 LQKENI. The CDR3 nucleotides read TGTGCCAGCTCACCCTCGTGGGGGGTCTCCTACAATGAGCAGTTCTTC. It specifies CASSPSWGVSYNEQFF.

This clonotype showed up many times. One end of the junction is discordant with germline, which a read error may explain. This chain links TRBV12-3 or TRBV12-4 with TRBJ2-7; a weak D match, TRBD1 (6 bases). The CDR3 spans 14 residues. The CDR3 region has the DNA TGTGCCAGCAGTTTGTCACAGGGATCCTTCGAGCAGTACTTC. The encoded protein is CASSLSQGSFEQYF.

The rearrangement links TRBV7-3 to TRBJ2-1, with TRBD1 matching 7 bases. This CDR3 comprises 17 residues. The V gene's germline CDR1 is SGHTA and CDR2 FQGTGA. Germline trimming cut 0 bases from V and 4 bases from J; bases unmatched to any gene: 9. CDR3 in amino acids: CASSLTRGGMGYNEQFF. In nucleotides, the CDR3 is TGTGCCAGCAGCTTAACGAGAGGGGGCATGGGTTACAATGAGCAGTTCTTC. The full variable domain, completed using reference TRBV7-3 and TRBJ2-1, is GAGVSQTPSNKVTEKGKYVELRCDPISGHTALYWYRQSLGQGPEFLIYFQGTGAADDSGLPNDRFFAVRPEGSVSTLKIQRTERGDSAVYLCASSLTRGGMGYNEQFFGPGTRLTVL.

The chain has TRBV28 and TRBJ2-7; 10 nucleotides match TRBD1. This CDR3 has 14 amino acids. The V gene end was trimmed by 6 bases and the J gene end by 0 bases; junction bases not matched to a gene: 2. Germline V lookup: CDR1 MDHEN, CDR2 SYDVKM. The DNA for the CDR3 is TGTGCCAGCAGCGGGACAGGGGCCTCCTACGAGCAGTACGTC. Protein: CASSGTGASYEQYV.

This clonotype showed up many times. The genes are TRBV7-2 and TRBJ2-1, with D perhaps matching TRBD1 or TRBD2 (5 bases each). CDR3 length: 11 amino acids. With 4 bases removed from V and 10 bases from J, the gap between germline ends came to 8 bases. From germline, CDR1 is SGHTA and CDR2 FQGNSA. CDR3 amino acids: CASSSRDEQFF. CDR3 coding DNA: TGTGCCAGCAGCTCCCGGGACGAGCAGTTCTTC.